This T cell receptor beta chain is from a study of blood T cells in healthy people across ages. Together with a sample-barcoded 5' primer, a J-beta primer mix was included in a second PCR lasting roughly 7 to 11 cycles. All samples gave at least 2.5 million CDR3-containing paired-end reads. TCRdb re-called the 5' RACE reads with MiXCR, one entry per CDR3 protein. The sample consists of about 760,000 distinct CDR3 sequences, approximately 25% of them appearing once. Per sample, a minimum of 6 million PBMCs were isolated. The CDR3 has 14 residues. V gave up 2 bases and J gave up 5 bases, with 13 bases separating them. The germline gives CDR1 SGHRS, CDR2 YFSETQ. Separately, the same data were catalogued under a study of T cells of mothers and their children. That study adds: The overlap seen between related mothers and children slightly exceeded that of unrelated pairs, though not significantly. There were no persistent microchimeric T cell clones detected.

V usage is TRBV5-1 and J usage is TRBJ2-5, with D maybe TRBD1 (6 bases). Input material: blood. The sequence was collected from a boy aged 5-17 years in good health. CDR3 coding DNA: TGCGCCAGCAGCTTTTCCAGGGGTGGGGAGACCCAGTACTTC. Translating gives CASSFSRGGETQYF.